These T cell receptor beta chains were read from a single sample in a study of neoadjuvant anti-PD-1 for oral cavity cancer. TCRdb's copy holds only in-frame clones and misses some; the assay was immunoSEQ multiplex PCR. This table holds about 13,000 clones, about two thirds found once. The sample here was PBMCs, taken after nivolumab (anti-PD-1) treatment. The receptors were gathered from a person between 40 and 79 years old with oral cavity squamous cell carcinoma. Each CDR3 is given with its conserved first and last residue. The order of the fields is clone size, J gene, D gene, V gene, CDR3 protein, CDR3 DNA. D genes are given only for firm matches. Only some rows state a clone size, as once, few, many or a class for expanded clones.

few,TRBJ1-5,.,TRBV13,CASSFGSQPQHF,TGTGCCAGCAGCTTCGGTAGTCAGCCCCAGCATTTT
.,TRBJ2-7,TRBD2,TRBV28,CASRASGGGEQYF,TGTGCCAGCAGAGCTAGCGGGGGAGGCGAGCAGTACTTC
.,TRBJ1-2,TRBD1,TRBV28,CASRRQGNYGYTF,TGTGCCAGCAGGCGACAGGGAAACTATGGCTACACCTTC
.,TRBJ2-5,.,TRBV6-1,CASSGGFETQYF,TGTGCCAGCAGTGGGGGCTTTGAGACCCAGTACTTC
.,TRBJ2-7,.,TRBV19,CASSIQGLSYEQYF,TGTGCCAGTAGTATACAGGGCTTATCCTACGAGCAGTACTTC
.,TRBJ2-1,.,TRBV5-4,CASSLDKYNEQFF,TGTGCCAGCAGCTTGGACAAGTACAATGAGCAGTTCTTC
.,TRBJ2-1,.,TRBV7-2,CASSLVAAVSYNEQFF,TGTGCCAGCAGCTTAGTGGCCGCGGTCTCCTACAATGAGCAGTTCTTC
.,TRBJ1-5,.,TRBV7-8,CASSLVRGVGSPQHF,TGTGCCAGCAGCTTAGTCAGGGGAGTTGGTAGTCCCCAGCATTTT
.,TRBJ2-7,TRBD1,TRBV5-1,CASSSGTGNYEQYF,TGCGCCAGCAGCTCTGGGACAGGGAACTACGAGCAGTACTTC
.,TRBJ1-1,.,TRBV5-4,CASSSTGPNTEAFF,TGTGCCAGCAGCTCTACAGGACCGAACACTGAAGCTTTCTTT
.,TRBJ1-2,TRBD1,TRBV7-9,CASSSGQGITQRGYTF,TGTGCCAGCAGCTCGGGACAGGGAATTACCCAGAGAGGCTACACCTTC
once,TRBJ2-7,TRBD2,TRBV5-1,CASSQGRLASVWYF,TGCGCCAGCAGCCAGGGCCGACTAGCGTCTGTGTGGTACTTC
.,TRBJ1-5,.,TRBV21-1,CASSKSWNQPQHF,TGTGCCAGCAGCAAATCTTGGAATCAGCCCCAGCATTTT
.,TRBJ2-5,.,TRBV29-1,CSVGAGQETQYF,TGCAGCGTTGGGGCAGGGCAAGAGACCCAGTACTTC
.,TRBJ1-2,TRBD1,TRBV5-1,CASSLREGASYGYTF,TGCGCCAGCAGCTTGCGGGAGGGGGCGAGCTATGGCTACACCTTC
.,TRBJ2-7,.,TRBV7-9,CASSSLERTTYEQYF,TGTGCCAGCAGCTCCCTAGAGCGGACTACCTACGAGCAGTACTTC
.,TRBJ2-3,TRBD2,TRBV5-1,CASSFDSLSGRDTDTQYF,TGCGCCAGCAGTTTCGATAGCCTTAGCGGGAGGGACACGGATACGCAGTATTTT
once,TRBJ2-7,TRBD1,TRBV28,CASSYGTAIKEQYF,TGTGCCAGCAGTTACGGGACAGCCATAAAGGAGCAGTACTTC
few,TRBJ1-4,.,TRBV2,CASSPFASAANEKLFF,TGTGCCAGCAGTCCCTTCGCCAGCGCGGCTAACGAAAAACTGTTTTTT
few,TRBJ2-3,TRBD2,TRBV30,CAWNTGGRGDTQYF,TGTGCCTGGAATACGGGAGGGCGAGGAGATACGCAGTATTTT
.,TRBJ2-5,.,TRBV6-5,CASSLAPRETQYF,TGTGCCAGCAGTTTGGCCCCTAGGGAGACCCAGTACTTC
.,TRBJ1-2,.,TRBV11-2,CASSTSGGGNYGYTF,TGTGCCAGCAGTACCTCCGGCGGGGGCAACTATGGCTACACCTTC
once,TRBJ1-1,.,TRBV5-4,CASSLGLQLNTEAFF,TGTGCCAGCAGCTTGGGTTTACAGCTGAACACTGAAGCTTTCTTT
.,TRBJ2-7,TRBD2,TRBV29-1,CSVERTSGGSEQYF,TGCAGCGTTGAAAGGACTAGCGGTGGTTCCGAGCAGTACTTC
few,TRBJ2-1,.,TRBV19,CASSIEGPRIYNEQFF,TGTGCCAGTAGTATAGAGGGGCCGCGAATCTACAATGAGCAGTTCTTC
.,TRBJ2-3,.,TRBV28,CASQGRASETDTQYF,TGTGCCAGCCAAGGGCGAGCTAGCGAGACAGATACGCAGTATTTT
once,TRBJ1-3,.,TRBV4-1,CASSPGQLSGNTIYF,TGCGCCAGCAGCCCTGGACAGCTCTCTGGAAACACCATATATTTT
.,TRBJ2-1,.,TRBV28,CASSRARAGNSYNEQFF,TGTGCCAGCAGCCGTGCCCGGGCGGGAAACTCCTACAATGAGCAGTTCTTC
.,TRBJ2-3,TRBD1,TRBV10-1,CASSESQGSSLYF,TGCGCCAGCAGTGAGTCACAGGGGTCGAGTCTGTATTTT
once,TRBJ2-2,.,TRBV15,CATSRDSAGLRELFF,TGTGCCACCAGCAGAGATTCTGCAGGCCTCCGGGAGCTGTTTTTT
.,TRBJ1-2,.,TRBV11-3,CASSLGRRRYTF,TGTGCCAGCAGCCTCGGACGACGCCGCTACACCTTC
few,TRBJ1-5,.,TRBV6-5,CASSYTRGASNQPQHF,TGTGCCAGCAGTTATACTCGGGGGGCTAGCAATCAGCCCCAGCATTTT
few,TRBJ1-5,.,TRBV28,CASSKGGNQPQHF,TGTGCCAGCAGTAAGGGTGGCAATCAGCCCCAGCATTTT
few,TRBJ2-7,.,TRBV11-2,CASSLGTGNYEQYF,TGTGCCAGCAGCTTAGGGACGGGAAACTACGAGCAGTACTTC
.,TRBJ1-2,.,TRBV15,CATSREPGAVGGYTF,TGTGCCACCAGCAGAGAGCCGGGGGCAGTAGGAGGCTACACCTTC
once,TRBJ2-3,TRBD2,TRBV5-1,CASSPTASGRVDTQYF,TGCGCCAGCAGCCCGACGGCTAGCGGGAGGGTAGATACGCAGTATTTT
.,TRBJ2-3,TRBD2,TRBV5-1,CASSPGTSPSTDTQYF,TGCGCCAGCAGTCCCGGGACTAGCCCTTCCACAGATACGCAGTATTTT
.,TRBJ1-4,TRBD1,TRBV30,CAWSVLGRDRREKLFF,TGTGCCTGGAGTGTACTGGGTAGGGACAGGAGGGAAAAACTGTTTTTT
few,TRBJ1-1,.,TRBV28,CASSLGANTEAFF,TGTGCCAGCAGTTTAGGGGCCAACACTGAAGCTTTCTTT
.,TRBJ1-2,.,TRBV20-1,CSAREGYGYTF,TGCAGTGCTAGAGAGGGCTATGGCTACACCTTC
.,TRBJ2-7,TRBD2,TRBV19,CASSTGRAGANIYEQYF,TGTGCCAGTAGTACAGGTAGAGCGGGAGCCAATATATACGAGCAGTACTTC